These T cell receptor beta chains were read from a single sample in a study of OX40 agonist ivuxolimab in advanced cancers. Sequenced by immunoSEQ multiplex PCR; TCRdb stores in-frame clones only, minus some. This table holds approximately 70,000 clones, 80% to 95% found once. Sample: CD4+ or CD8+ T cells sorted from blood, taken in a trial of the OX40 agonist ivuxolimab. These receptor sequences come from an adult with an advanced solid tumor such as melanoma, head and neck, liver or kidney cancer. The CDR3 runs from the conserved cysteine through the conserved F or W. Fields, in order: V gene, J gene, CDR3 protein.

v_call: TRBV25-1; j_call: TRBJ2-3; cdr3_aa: CASGATWGHSTDTQYF
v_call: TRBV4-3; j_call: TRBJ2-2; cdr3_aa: CASSQENPWRDLDTGELFF
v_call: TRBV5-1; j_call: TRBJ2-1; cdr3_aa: CASSLEARDNEQFF
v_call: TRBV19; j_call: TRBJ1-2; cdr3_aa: CASNERGLMVGYTF
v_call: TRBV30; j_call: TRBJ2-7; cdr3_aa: CAWTPGLAGYEQYF
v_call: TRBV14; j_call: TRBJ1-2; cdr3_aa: CASSQVGQNYGYTF
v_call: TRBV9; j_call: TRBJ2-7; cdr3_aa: CASSARASGMWYEQYF
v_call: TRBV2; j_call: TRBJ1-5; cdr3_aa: CATTGGRGNQPQHF
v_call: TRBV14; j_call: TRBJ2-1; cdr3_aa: CASSRNRGHHEQFF
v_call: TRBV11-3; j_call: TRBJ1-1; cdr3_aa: CASSLGTGGEPRFF
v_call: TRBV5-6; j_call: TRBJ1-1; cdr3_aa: CASSLVSRSEAFF
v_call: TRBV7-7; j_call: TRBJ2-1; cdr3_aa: CASSPGLAGSYNEQFF
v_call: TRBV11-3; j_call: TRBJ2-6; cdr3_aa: CASRSRSGANVLTF
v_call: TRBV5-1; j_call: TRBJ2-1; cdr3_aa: CASSLIGGSLSEQFF
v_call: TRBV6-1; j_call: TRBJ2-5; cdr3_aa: CASSEARSYLKETQYF
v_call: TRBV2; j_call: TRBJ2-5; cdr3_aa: CASSEKEEGFKTQYF